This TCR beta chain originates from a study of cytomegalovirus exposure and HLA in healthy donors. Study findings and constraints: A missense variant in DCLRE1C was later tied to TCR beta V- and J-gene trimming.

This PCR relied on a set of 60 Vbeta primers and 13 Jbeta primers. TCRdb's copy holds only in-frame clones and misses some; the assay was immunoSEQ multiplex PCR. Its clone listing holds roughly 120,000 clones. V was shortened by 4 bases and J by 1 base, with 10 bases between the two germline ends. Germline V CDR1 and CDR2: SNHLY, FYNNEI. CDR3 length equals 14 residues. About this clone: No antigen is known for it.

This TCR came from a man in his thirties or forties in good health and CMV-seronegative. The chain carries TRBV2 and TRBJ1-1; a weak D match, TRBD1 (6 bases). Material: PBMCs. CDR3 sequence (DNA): TGTGCCAGCAGTGGTATAGGGGGGAACACTGAAGCTTTCTTT. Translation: CASSGIGGNTEAFF.